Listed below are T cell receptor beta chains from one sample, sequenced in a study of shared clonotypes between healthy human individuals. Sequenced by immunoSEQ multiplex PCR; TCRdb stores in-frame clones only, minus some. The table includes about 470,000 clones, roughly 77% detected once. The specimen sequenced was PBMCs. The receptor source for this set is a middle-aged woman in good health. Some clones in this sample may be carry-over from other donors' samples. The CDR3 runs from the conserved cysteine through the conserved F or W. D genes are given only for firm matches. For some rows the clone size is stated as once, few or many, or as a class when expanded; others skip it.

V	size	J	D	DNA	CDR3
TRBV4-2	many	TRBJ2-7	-	TGTGCCAGCAGCCCCCCCGCCCCGTGGGACGAGCAGTACTTC	CASSPPAPWDEQYF
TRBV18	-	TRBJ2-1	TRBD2	TGTGCCAGCTCACCACCGCTAGCGGGAGACACTAATGAGCAGTTCTTC	CASSPPLAGDTNEQFF
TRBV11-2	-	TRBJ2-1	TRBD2	TGTGCCAGCAGCTTAGGGACTAGCGGAGCCTACAATGAGCAGTTCTTC	CASSLGTSGAYNEQFF
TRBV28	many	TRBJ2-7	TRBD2	TGTGCCAGCACCCGGACTAGCGGGAGCCAAACCTACGAGCAGTACTTC	CASTRTSGSQTYEQYF
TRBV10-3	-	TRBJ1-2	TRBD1	TGTGCCATCAGTGAGGAGCAGGGGGCGAGGGATGGCTACACCTTC	CAISEEQGARDGYTF
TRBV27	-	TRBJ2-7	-	TGTGCCAGCAGTTTGGCCGCCGGGACTTTCTACGAGCAGTACTTC	CASSLAAGTFYEQYF
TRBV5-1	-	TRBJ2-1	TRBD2	TGCGCCAGCAGCCCACCGGGACTAGCGCCCAATGAGCAGTTCTTC	CASSPPGLAPNEQFF
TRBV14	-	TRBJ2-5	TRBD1	TGTGCCAGCAGCCAAGATCGGGACAGGGCCTACCAAGAGACCCAGTACTTC	CASSQDRDRAYQETQYF
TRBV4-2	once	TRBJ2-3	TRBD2	TGTGCCAGCAGCCAAGATGTGGCGGGAGGTCGCACAGATACGCAGTATTTT	CASSQDVAGGRTDTQYF
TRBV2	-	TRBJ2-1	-	TGTGCCGGCGGGGCGGGCGTCTCCTACAATGAGCAGTTCTTC	CAGGAGVSYNEQFF
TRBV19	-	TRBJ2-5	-	TGTGCCAGTAGTACAGACAGGCAAGAGACCCAGTACTTC	CASSTDRQETQYF
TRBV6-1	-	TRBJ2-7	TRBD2	TGTGCCAGCAGTCCCACTAGCGGCTTAACCTACGAGCAGTACTTC	CASSPTSGLTYEQYF
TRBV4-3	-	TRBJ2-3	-	TGCGCCAGCCTTTGGCGGGTGGGCACAGATACGCAGTATTTT	CASLWRVGTDTQYF
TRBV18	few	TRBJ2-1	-	TGTGCCAGCTCACCCGGGACCCTCGATGAGCAGTTCTTC	CASSPGTLDEQFF
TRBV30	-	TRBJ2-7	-	TGTGCCTGGAGAGCGGGCGAGCAGTACTTC	CAWRAGEQYF
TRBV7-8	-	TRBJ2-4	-	TGTGCCAGCAGCCCCCGCCGGCTGTCAAAAAACATTCAGTACTTC	CASSPRRLSKNIQYF